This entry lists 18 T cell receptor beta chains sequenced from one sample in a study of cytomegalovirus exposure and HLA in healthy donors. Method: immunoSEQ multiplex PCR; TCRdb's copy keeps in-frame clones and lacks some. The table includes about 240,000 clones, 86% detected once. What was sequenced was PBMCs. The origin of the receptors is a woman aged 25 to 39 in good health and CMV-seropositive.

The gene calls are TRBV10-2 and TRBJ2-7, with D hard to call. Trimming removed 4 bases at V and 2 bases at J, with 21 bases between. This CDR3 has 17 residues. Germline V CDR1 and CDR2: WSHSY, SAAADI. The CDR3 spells CASSALSPGLSPYEQYF. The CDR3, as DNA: TGCGCCAGCAGTGCCCTCTCCCCGGGTCTCAGCCCCTACGAGCAGTACTTC.

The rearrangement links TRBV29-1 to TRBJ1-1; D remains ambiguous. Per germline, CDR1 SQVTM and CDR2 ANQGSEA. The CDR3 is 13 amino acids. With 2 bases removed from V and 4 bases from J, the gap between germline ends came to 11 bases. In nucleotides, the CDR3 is TGCAGCGTTGAAAGCGGTATAGTCACTGAAGCTTTCTTT. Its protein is CSVESGIVTEAFF.

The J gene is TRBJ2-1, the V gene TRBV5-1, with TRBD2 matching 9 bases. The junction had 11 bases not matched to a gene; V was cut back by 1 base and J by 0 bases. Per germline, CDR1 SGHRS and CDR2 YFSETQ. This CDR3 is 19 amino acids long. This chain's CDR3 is CASSLWIAGDPSSYNEQFF. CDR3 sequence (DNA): TGCGCCAGCAGCTTGTGGATAGCGGGAGACCCTAGCTCCTACAATGAGCAGTTCTTC.

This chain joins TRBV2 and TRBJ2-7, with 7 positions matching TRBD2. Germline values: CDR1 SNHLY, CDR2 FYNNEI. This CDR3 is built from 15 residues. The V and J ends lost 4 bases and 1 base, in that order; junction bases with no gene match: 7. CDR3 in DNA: TGTGCCAGCAGTGGGGCTTTAGCGGGTTCCTACGAGCAGTACTTC. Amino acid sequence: CASSGALAGSYEQYF.

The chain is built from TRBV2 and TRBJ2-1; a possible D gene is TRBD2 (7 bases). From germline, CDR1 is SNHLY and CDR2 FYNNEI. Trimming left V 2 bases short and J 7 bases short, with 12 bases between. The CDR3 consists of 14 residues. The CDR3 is CASSEWEGGNEQFF. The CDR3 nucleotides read TGTGCCAGCAGTGAATGGGAGGGGGGGAATGAGCAGTTCTTC.

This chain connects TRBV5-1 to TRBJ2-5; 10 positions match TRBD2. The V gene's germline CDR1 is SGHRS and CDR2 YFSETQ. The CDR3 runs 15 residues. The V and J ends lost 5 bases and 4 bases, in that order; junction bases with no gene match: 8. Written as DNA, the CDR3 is TGCGCCAGCAGTGTGGGACTAGCGCCCCCAGAGACCCAGTACTTC. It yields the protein CASSVGLAPPETQYF.

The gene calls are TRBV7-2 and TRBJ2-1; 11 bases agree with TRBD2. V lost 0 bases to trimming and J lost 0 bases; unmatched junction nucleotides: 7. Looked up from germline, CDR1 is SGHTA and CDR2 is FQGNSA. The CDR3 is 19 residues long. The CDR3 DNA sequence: TGTGCCAGCAGCTTAGCCGGGACTAGCGGCTCGAGCTCCTACAATGAGCAGTTCTTC. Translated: CASSLAGTSGSSSYNEQFF.

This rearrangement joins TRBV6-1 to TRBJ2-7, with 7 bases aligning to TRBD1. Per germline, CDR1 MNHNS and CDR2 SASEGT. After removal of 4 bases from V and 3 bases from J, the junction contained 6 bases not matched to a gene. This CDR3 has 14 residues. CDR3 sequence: CASSASGQNYEQYF. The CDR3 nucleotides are TGTGCCAGCAGTGCCTCGGGACAGAACTACGAGCAGTACTTC.

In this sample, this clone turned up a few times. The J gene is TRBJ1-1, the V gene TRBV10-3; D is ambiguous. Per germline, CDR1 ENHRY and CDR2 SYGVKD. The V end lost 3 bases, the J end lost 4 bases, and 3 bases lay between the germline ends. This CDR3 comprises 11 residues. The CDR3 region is CAISDSTEAFF. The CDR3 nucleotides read TGTGCCATCAGTGACTCCACTGAAGCTTTCTTT.

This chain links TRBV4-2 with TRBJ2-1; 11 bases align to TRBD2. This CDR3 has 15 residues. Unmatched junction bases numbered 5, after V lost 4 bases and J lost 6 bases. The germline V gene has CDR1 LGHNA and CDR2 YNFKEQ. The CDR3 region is CASSPLGTSGNEQFF. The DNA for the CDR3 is TGTGCCAGCAGCCCCTTGGGGACTAGCGGCAATGAGCAGTTCTTC.

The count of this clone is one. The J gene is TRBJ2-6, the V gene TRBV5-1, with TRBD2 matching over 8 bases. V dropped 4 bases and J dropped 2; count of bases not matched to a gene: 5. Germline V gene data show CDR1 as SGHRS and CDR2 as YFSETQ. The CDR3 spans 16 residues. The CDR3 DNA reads TGCGCCAGCAGCACCCGGGGGGGACCTGGGGCCAACGTCCTGACTTTC. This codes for CASSTRGGPGANVLTF. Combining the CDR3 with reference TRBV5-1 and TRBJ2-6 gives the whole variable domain KAGVTQTPRYLIKTRGQQVTLSCSPISGHRSVSWYQQTPGQGLQFLFEYFSETQRNKGNFPGRFSGRQFSNSRSEMNVSTLELGDSALYLCASSTRGGPGANVLTFGAGSRLTVL.

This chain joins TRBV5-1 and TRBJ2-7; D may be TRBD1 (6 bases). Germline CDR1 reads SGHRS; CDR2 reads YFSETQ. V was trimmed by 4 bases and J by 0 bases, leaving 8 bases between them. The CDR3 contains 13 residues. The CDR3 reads CASSGDISYEQYF. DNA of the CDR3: TGCGCCAGCAGCGGGGACATCTCCTACGAGCAGTACTTC.

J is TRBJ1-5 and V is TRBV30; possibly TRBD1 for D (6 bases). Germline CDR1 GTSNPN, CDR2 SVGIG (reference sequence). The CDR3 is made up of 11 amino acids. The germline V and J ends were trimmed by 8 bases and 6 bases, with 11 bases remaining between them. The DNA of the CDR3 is TGTGCCATACAGGGTGGTCAGCCCCAGCATTTT. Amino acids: CAIQGGQPQHF.

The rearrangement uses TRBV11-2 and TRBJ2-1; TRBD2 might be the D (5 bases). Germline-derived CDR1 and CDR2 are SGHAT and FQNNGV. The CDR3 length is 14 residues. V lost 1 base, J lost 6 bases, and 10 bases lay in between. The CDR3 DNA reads TGTGCCAGCAGCTTAGGAGGGAGACCCAATGAGCAGTTCTTC. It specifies CASSLGGRPNEQFF.

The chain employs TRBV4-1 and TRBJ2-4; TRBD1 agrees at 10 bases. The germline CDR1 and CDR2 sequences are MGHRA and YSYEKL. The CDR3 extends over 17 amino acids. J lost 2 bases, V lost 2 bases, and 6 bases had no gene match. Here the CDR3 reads CASSQLRDRGTKNIQYF. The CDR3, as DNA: TGCGCCAGCAGCCAACTCCGGGACAGGGGAACCAAAAACATTCAGTACTTC.

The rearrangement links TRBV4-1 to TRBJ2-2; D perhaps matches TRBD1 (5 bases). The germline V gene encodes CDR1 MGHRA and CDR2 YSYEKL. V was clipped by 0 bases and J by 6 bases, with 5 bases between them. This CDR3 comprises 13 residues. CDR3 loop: CASSQDRAGELFF. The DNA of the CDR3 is TGCGCCAGCAGCCAAGACAGGGCCGGGGAGCTGTTTTTT.

This CDR3 reads CASREGANEQYF. In DNA form, the CDR3 reads TGTGCCAGCCGGGAGGGAGCCAACGAGCAGTACTTC. The genes are TRBV27 and TRBJ2-7, with 8 bases fitting TRBD2. V was clipped by 8 bases and J by 5 bases; unmatched bases: 5. Germline loops: CDR1 MNHEY, CDR2 SMNVEV (reference sequence). The CDR3 is 12 residues long.

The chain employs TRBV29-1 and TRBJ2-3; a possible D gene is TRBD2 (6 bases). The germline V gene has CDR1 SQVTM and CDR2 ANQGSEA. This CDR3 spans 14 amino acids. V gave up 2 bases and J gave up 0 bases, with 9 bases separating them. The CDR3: CSVERSGSTDTQYF. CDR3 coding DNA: TGCAGCGTTGAACGAAGCGGGAGCACAGATACGCAGTATTTT.